Listed below are T cell receptor beta chains from one sample, sequenced in a study of T cell responses to AZD1222 COVID-19 vaccine. Assay used: immunoSEQ multiplex PCR; TCRdb lists only in-frame clones, some missing. The table lists around 96,000 clones, 90% to 95% of them singletons. Sequenced here: peripheral blood, sampled 28 days after the second AZD1222 dose. These receptors were obtained from an adult who received the AZD1222 COVID-19 vaccine. CDR3s include the opening cysteine and the closing phenylalanine or tryptophan. Fields, in order: J gene, clone size, V gene, D gene, CDR3 protein, CDR3 DNA. D genes are given only for firm matches. Size is stated for part of the rows, as once, few or many counts, or as a class when the clone is expanded.

J gene: TRBJ1-6; clone size: -; V gene: TRBV30; D gene: -; CDR3 protein: CAWSVGTIYNSPLHF; CDR3 DNA: TGTGCCTGGAGTGTTGGGACGATCTATAATTCACCCCTCCACTTT
J gene: TRBJ1-1; clone size: -; V gene: TRBV28; D gene: -; CDR3 protein: CASSLGYEAFF; CDR3 DNA: TGTGCCAGCAGTTTAGGGTATGAAGCTTTCTTT
J gene: TRBJ1-5; clone size: -; V gene: TRBV12-3/TRBV12-4; D gene: TRBD1; CDR3 protein: CASGRTGNQPQHF; CDR3 DNA: TGTGCCAGCGGGCGGACAGGAAATCAGCCCCAGCATTTT
J gene: TRBJ2-1; clone size: -; V gene: TRBV28; D gene: -; CDR3 protein: CASSPDYNEQFF; CDR3 DNA: TGTGCCAGCAGCCCGGACTACAATGAGCAGTTCTTC
J gene: TRBJ1-5; clone size: -; V gene: TRBV19; D gene: -; CDR3 protein: CASSRQGIDQPQHF; CDR3 DNA: TGTGCCAGTAGTCGACAAGGGATCGATCAGCCCCAGCATTTT
J gene: TRBJ1-2; clone size: once; V gene: TRBV9; D gene: -; CDR3 protein: CASSVTSRSYRANYGYTF; CDR3 DNA: TGTGCCAGCAGCGTAACAAGTCGGTCGTACAGAGCTAACTATGGCTACACCTTC
J gene: TRBJ2-3; clone size: -; V gene: TRBV30; D gene: -; CDR3 protein: CAWSLTGADTQYF; CDR3 DNA: TGTGCCTGGAGCCTAACGGGGGCAGATACGCAGTATTTT
J gene: TRBJ2-1; clone size: -; V gene: TRBV24-1; D gene: -; CDR3 protein: CATSDSLSVYNEQFF; CDR3 DNA: TGTGCCACCAGTGATTCACTCTCGGTGTACAATGAGCAGTTCTTC
J gene: TRBJ1-1; clone size: -; V gene: TRBV25-1; D gene: TRBD1; CDR3 protein: CASIGTQGRNTEAFF; CDR3 DNA: TGTGCCAGCATAGGTACACAGGGGCGGAACACTGAAGCTTTCTTT
J gene: TRBJ1-1; clone size: -; V gene: TRBV12-3/TRBV12-4; D gene: -; CDR3 protein: CASSSNSGTEAFF; CDR3 DNA: TGTGCCAGCAGCTCTAACAGTGGTACTGAAGCTTTCTTT
J gene: TRBJ1-1; clone size: -; V gene: TRBV19; D gene: TRBD1; CDR3 protein: CASSAGGAGTEAFF; CDR3 DNA: TGTGCCAGTAGTGCAGGGGGCGCGGGCACTGAAGCTTTCTTT
J gene: TRBJ2-3; clone size: -; V gene: TRBV3-1/TRBV3-2; D gene: TRBD2; CDR3 protein: CASSLLGLAGAGTQYF; CDR3 DNA: TGTGCCAGCAGCCTTCTAGGACTAGCGGGGGCAGGTACGCAGTATTTT
J gene: TRBJ2-7; clone size: once; V gene: TRBV29-1; D gene: TRBD1; CDR3 protein: CSASPTGEIYEQYF; CDR3 DNA: TGCAGCGCCTCACCTACAGGGGAAATCTACGAGCAGTACTTC
J gene: TRBJ1-1; clone size: -; V gene: TRBV11-3; D gene: -; CDR3 protein: CASSLGPGRRNTEAFF; CDR3 DNA: TGTGCCAGCAGCTTAGGACCAGGGAGGAGGAACACTGAAGCTTTCTTT
J gene: TRBJ1-6; clone size: -; V gene: TRBV3-1/TRBV3-2; D gene: -; CDR3 protein: CASSQSLGPALSPLHF; CDR3 DNA: TGTGCCAGCAGCCAATCGTTGGGACCGGCCCTCTCACCCCTCCACTTT
J gene: TRBJ1-2; clone size: -; V gene: TRBV12-3/TRBV12-4; D gene: -; CDR3 protein: CASSLRINYGYTF; CDR3 DNA: TGTGCCAGCAGTCTCAGGATTAACTATGGCTACACCTTC
J gene: TRBJ2-2; clone size: -; V gene: TRBV9; D gene: TRBD2; CDR3 protein: CASSPTSGRYGELFF; CDR3 DNA: TGTGCCAGCAGCCCCACTAGCGGGAGGTACGGGGAGCTGTTTTTT
J gene: TRBJ2-7; clone size: -; V gene: TRBV28; D gene: -; CDR3 protein: CAIGGRWRSSYEQYF; CDR3 DNA: TGTGCCATTGGGGGGCGCTGGAGGAGCTCCTACGAGCAGTACTTC
J gene: TRBJ1-4; clone size: few; V gene: TRBV11-2; D gene: -; CDR3 protein: CASSSYRDTLGNEKLFF; CDR3 DNA: TGTGCCAGCAGCTCCTACAGGGATACACTGGGTAATGAAAAACTGTTTTTT
J gene: TRBJ1-6; clone size: -; V gene: TRBV15; D gene: -; CDR3 protein: CATSRGDHPRLLSPLHF; CDR3 DNA: TGTGCCACCAGCAGAGGTGATCACCCTCGGCTATTATCACCCCTCCACTTT
J gene: TRBJ2-1; clone size: -; V gene: TRBV5-5; D gene: -; CDR3 protein: CASSLEAGVDEQFF; CDR3 DNA: TGTGCCAGCAGCTTGGAGGCAGGAGTTGATGAGCAGTTCTTC
J gene: TRBJ1-5; clone size: few; V gene: TRBV28; D gene: -; CDR3 protein: CASTRAMGYQPQHF; CDR3 DNA: TGTGCCAGCACCCGAGCCATGGGGTATCAGCCCCAGCATTTT
J gene: TRBJ1-2; clone size: -; V gene: TRBV28; D gene: TRBD1; CDR3 protein: CASSSGTDLYGYTF; CDR3 DNA: TGTGCCAGCAGTTCAGGGACAGACCTCTATGGCTACACCTTC
J gene: TRBJ2-1; clone size: -; V gene: TRBV11-3; D gene: -; CDR3 protein: CASSPGLSSDEQFF; CDR3 DNA: TGTGCCAGCAGCCCAGGCCTATCGAGCGATGAGCAGTTCTTC
J gene: TRBJ1-5; clone size: few; V gene: TRBV6-5; D gene: -; CDR3 protein: CASRGSLNQPQHF; CDR3 DNA: TGTGCCAGCAGGGGGTCCCTTAATCAGCCCCAGCATTTT
J gene: TRBJ2-4; clone size: -; V gene: TRBV3-1/TRBV3-2; D gene: -; CDR3 protein: CASSRAFGTKNIQYF; CDR3 DNA: TGTGCCAGCAGCCGCGCCTTCGGTACCAAAAACATTCAGTACTTC
J gene: TRBJ2-7; clone size: -; V gene: TRBV7-2; D gene: TRBD2; CDR3 protein: CASSITGTSGYEQYF; CDR3 DNA: TGTGCCAGCAGCATAACCGGGACTAGCGGCTACGAGCAGTACTTC
J gene: TRBJ1-2; clone size: -; V gene: TRBV10-3; D gene: -; CDR3 protein: CAISERYYGYTF; CDR3 DNA: TGTGCCATCAGTGAAAGATACTATGGCTACACCTTC
J gene: TRBJ2-7; clone size: -; V gene: TRBV11-3; D gene: TRBD2; CDR3 protein: CASSRLAGVGEQYF; CDR3 DNA: TGTGCCAGCAGCCGGCTAGCGGGAGTAGGTGAGCAGTACTTC
J gene: TRBJ1-2; clone size: -; V gene: TRBV28; D gene: -; CDR3 protein: CASSPRRVHTF; CDR3 DNA: TGTGCCAGCAGTCCCCGGAGGGTCCACACCTTC
J gene: TRBJ2-7; clone size: -; V gene: TRBV5-1; D gene: -; CDR3 protein: CASSPSRESPYEQYF; CDR3 DNA: TGCGCCAGCAGCCCCTCACGAGAGTCTCCCTACGAGCAGTACTTC
J gene: TRBJ1-5; clone size: -; V gene: TRBV7-2; D gene: -; CDR3 protein: CASTPRGGQLQHF; CDR3 DNA: TGTGCCAGCACCCCCCGGGGCGGTCAACTTCAGCATTTT
J gene: TRBJ1-2; clone size: -; V gene: TRBV27; D gene: -; CDR3 protein: CASSLSPGYGYTF; CDR3 DNA: TGTGCCAGCAGTTTATCCCCAGGGTATGGCTACACCTTC
J gene: TRBJ2-7; clone size: -; V gene: TRBV11-2; D gene: TRBD1; CDR3 protein: CASSSLRDRVIEQYF; CDR3 DNA: TGTGCCAGCAGCTCCCTACGAGACAGGGTTATCGAGCAGTACTTC
J gene: TRBJ1-2; clone size: -; V gene: TRBV5-1; D gene: -; CDR3 protein: CASSLESYGYTF; CDR3 DNA: TGCGCCAGCAGCTTGGAGAGCTATGGCTACACCTTC
J gene: TRBJ2-1; clone size: once; V gene: TRBV27; D gene: -; CDR3 protein: CASSLRLVSYNEQFF; CDR3 DNA: TGTGCCAGCAGTTTGCGGCTTGTGTCCTACAATGAGCAGTTCTTC
J gene: TRBJ2-3; clone size: -; V gene: TRBV7-8; D gene: -; CDR3 protein: CASSLYGRGATDTQYF; CDR3 DNA: TGTGCCAGCAGCTTATACGGGCGGGGCGCCACAGATACGCAGTATTTT
J gene: TRBJ1-2; clone size: -; V gene: TRBV28; D gene: -; CDR3 protein: CASRGRTYGYTF; CDR3 DNA: TGTGCCAGCAGGGGCAGGACCTATGGCTACACCTTC
J gene: TRBJ1-1; clone size: -; V gene: TRBV20-1; D gene: -; CDR3 protein: CSVLENTEAFF; CDR3 DNA: TGCAGTGTCTTGGAGAACACTGAAGCTTTCTTT
J gene: TRBJ1-2; clone size: -; V gene: TRBV9; D gene: -; CDR3 protein: CASSVAAQGGRSGYTF; CDR3 DNA: TGTGCCAGCAGCGTAGCCGCCCAGGGAGGGCGGAGTGGCTACACCTTC
J gene: TRBJ2-3; clone size: few; V gene: TRBV10-3; D gene: -; CDR3 protein: CAISEGGSTDTQYF; CDR3 DNA: TGTGCCATCAGTGAGGGGGGCAGCACAGATACGCAGTATTTT
J gene: TRBJ1-2; clone size: few; V gene: TRBV18; D gene: -; CDR3 protein: CASSPTGSLGYTF; CDR3 DNA: TGTGCCAGCTCACCAACAGGATCGCTTGGCTACACCTTC
J gene: TRBJ1-5; clone size: -; V gene: TRBV6-1; D gene: TRBD1; CDR3 protein: CASSGAGGPQPQHF; CDR3 DNA: TGTGCCAGCAGTGGAGCAGGGGGGCCCCAGCCCCAGCATTTT
J gene: TRBJ1-1; clone size: -; V gene: TRBV15; D gene: TRBD1; CDR3 protein: CATSRDWTGVGTEAFF; CDR3 DNA: TGTGCCACCAGCAGAGATTGGACAGGGGTAGGCACTGAAGCTTTCTTT
J gene: TRBJ2-7; clone size: -; V gene: TRBV28; D gene: TRBD1; CDR3 protein: CASTTGGTGWYEQYF; CDR3 DNA: TGTGCCAGCACCACCGGAGGGACAGGGTGGTACGAGCAGTACTTC
J gene: TRBJ1-5; clone size: -; V gene: TRBV6-5; D gene: TRBD1; CDR3 protein: CATAAFWDRGQPQHF; CDR3 DNA: TGTGCCACCGCTGCTTTCTGGGACAGGGGTCAGCCCCAGCATTTT
J gene: TRBJ2-1; clone size: -; V gene: TRBV9; D gene: TRBD1; CDR3 protein: CASSVGQGANNEQFF; CDR3 DNA: TGTGCCAGCAGCGTCGGACAGGGGGCTAATAATGAGCAGTTCTTC
J gene: TRBJ2-5; clone size: -; V gene: TRBV2; D gene: TRBD1; CDR3 protein: CASSSDRGEETQYF; CDR3 DNA: TGTGCCAGCAGCTCGGACAGGGGTGAAGAGACCCAGTACTTC
J gene: TRBJ1-2; clone size: -; V gene: TRBV6-5; D gene: -; CDR3 protein: CASSSHTRLGGYTF; CDR3 DNA: TGTGCCAGCAGTTCCCATACTCGTTTGGGTGGCTACACCTTC
J gene: TRBJ1-1; clone size: once; V gene: TRBV5-4; D gene: -; CDR3 protein: CASSLVSGLTEAFF; CDR3 DNA: TGTGCCAGCAGCTTGGTGTCGGGGTTGACTGAAGCTTTCTTT
J gene: TRBJ2-7; clone size: few; V gene: TRBV28; D gene: TRBD1; CDR3 protein: CASSLGDRGWNEQYF; CDR3 DNA: TGTGCCAGCAGTTTGGGGGACAGGGGTTGGAACGAGCAGTACTTC
J gene: TRBJ1-6; clone size: -; V gene: TRBV27; D gene: -; CDR3 protein: CATKGERNSPLHF; CDR3 DNA: TGTGCCACCAAGGGGGAAAGGAATTCACCCCTCCACTTT
J gene: TRBJ1-1; clone size: -; V gene: TRBV6-6; D gene: -; CDR3 protein: CASTDRFENTEAFF; CDR3 DNA: TGTGCCAGCACCGACAGGTTCGAGAACACTGAAGCTTTCTTT
J gene: TRBJ1-5; clone size: -; V gene: TRBV30; D gene: TRBD1; CDR3 protein: CAWGVPDRKNQPQHF; CDR3 DNA: TGTGCCTGGGGGGTCCCGGACAGGAAAAATCAGCCCCAGCATTTT
J gene: TRBJ2-2; clone size: -; V gene: TRBV10-3; D gene: -; CDR3 protein: CAISDGGGELFF; CDR3 DNA: TGTGCCATCAGTGATGGTGGCGGGGAGCTGTTTTTT